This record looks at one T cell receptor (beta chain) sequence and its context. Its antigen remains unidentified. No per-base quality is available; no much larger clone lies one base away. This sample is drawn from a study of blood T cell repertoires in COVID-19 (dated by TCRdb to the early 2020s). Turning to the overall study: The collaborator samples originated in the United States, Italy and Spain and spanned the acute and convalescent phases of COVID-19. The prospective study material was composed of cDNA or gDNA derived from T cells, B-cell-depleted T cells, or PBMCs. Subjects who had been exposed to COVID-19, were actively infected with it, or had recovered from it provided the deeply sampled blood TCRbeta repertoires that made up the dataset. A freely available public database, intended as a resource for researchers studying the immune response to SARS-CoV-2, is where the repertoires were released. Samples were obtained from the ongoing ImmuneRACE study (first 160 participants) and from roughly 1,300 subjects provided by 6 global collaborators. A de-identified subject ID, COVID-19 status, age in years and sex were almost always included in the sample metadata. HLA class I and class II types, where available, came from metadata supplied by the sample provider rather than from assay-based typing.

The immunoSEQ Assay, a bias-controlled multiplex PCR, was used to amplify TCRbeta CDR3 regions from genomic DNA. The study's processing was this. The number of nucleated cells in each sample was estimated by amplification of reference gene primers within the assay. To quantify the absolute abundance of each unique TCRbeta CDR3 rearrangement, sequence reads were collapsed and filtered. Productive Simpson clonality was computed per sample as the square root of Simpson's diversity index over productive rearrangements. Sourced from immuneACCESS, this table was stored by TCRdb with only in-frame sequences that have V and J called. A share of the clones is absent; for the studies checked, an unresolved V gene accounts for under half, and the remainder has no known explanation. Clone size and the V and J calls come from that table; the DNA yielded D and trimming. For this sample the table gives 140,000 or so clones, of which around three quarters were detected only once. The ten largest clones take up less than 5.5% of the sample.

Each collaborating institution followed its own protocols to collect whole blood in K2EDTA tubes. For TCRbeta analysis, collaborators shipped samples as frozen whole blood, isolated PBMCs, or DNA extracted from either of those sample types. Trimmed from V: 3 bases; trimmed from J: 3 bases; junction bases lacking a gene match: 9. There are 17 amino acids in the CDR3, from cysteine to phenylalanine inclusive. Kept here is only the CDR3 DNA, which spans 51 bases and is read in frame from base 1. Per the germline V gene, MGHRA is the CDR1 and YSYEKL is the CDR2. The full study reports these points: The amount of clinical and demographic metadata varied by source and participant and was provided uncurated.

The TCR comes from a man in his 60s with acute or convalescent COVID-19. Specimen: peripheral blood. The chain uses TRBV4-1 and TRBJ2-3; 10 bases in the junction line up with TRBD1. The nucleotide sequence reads TGCGCCAGCAGCCAGAGGGGGACAGGGGCGCCGACAGATACGCAGTATTTT. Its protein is CASSQRGTGAPTDTQYF.